The 27 T cell receptor beta chains given below trace back to one sample, sequenced in a study of T-cell memory formation after mild COVID-19. Via MiXCR, TCRdb re-called the 5' RACE reads, giving one row per CDR3 protein. The sample contains around 450,000 distinct CDR3 sequences, less than 25% of which appear only once. What was sequenced was PBMCs or a T cell subset sorted from them (not recorded which). These receptors were obtained from an adult woman who had mild COVID-19 (a few samples of this study predate the infection). Cell type and time point are not known.

The V gene is TRBV24-1, the J gene TRBJ1-2, with 8 bases identical to TRBD1. J gave up 2 bases and V 9 bases, and 7 bases lay outside the gene matches. CDR3 length equals 14 residues. Per germline, CDR1 KGHDR and CDR2 SFDVKD. CDR3: CATSGNRGNYGYTF. CDR3 sequence (DNA): TGTGCCACCTCTGGGAACAGGGGGAACTATGGCTACACCTTC.

The chain is built from TRBV12-3 or TRBV12-4 and TRBJ1-2; maybe TRBD1 (5 bases). V dropped 5 bases and J dropped 4 bases, with 14 bases sitting between them. There are 14 residues in the CDR3. The chain's CDR3 is CASSTQGRSYGYTF. CDR3 in DNA: TGTGCCAGCAGTACCCAGGGAAGGAGCTATGGCTACACCTTC.

This clonotype was observed a few times. The V call is TRBV7-3, the J call TRBJ2-2, with 9 bases fitting TRBD1. Losses at the gene ends were 0 bases for V and 2 bases for J; bases not matched to a gene: 4. Germline CDR1 and CDR2: SGHTA and FQGTGA. This CDR3 is built from 17 residues. CDR3: CASSLTPDRGNTGELFF. CDR3 bases: TGTGCCAGCAGCTTAACCCCGGACAGGGGAAACACCGGGGAGCTGTTTTTT.

This clonotype showed up just a few times. The V gene is TRBV6-6, the J gene TRBJ2-1; TRBD1 aligns across 11 bases. V lost 6 bases, J lost 6 bases, and 4 bases stayed unmatched. Germline V gene lookup returns CDR1 MNHNY and CDR2 SVGAGI (reference sequence). The CDR3 sequence is 14 residues long. The chain's CDR3 is CASRTGTGGNEQFF. The CDR3 coding sequence is TGTGCCAGCAGGACCGGGACAGGGGGCAATGAGCAGTTCTTC.

The V call is TRBV7-9, the J call TRBJ2-1; TRBD1 aligns across 8 bases. The germline CDR1 and CDR2 sequences are SEHNR and FQNEAQ (reference sequence). The CDR3 has 15 amino acids. V shed 4 bases and J 5 bases; nucleotides not matched to a gene: 7. The CDR3 coding sequence is TGTGCCAGCAGCTCCCCGGACAGGGTGGACAATGAGCAGTTCTTC. Amino acids: CASSSPDRVDNEQFF.

This clonotype was detected only a few times. V is TRBV4-3 and J is TRBJ2-5; D not resolved. The germline V and J ends were trimmed by 0 bases and 0 bases, with 11 bases remaining between them. The CDR3 has 16 residues. Germline assignment: CDR1 LGHNA and CDR2 YSLEER. The CDR3 coding sequence is TGCGCCAGCAGCCAAGAGTGGAAGGCTTACCAAGAGACCCAGTACTTC. This encodes CASSQEWKAYQETQYF.

V and J are TRBV5-1 and TRBJ2-6; D might be TRBD2 (6 bases). Germline CDR1 is SGHRS and CDR2 is YFSETQ. This CDR3 contains 16 residues. V lost 2 bases to trimming and J lost 0 bases, with 9 bases between them. As DNA, the CDR3 is TGCGCCAGCAGCTTCTTCGGGGGCTCTGGGGCCAACGTCCTGACTTTC. This sequence encodes CASSFFGGSGANVLTF.

The chain combines TRBV5-1 with TRBJ1-1; D possibly corresponds to TRBD1 (5 bases). CDR3 length: 14 residues. Germline V gene sequence: CDR1 SGHRS, CDR2 YFSETQ. V was clipped by 3 bases and J by 0 bases, with 9 bases between them. The CDR3: CASSSGEMNTEAFF. For the CDR3, the DNA is TGCGCCAGCAGCTCGGGGGAGATGAACACTGAAGCTTTCTTT.

The rearrangement uses TRBV7-2 and TRBJ2-4; possibly TRBD1 or TRBD2 for D (6 bases each). The CDR3 loop spans 15 amino acids. V was pared by 7 bases and J by 5 bases, with 18 bases between. CDR1 is SGHTA, CDR2 FQGNSA, per germline. This chain's CDR3 is CASTPRSGAQNIQYF. In DNA form, the CDR3 reads TGTGCCAGCACCCCCAGGTCGGGGGCCCAAAACATTCAGTACTTC.

J is TRBJ2-2 and V is TRBV19; possible D gene TRBD2, 6 bases. Germline-derived CDR1 and CDR2 are LNHDA and SQIVND (reference sequence). Deletions cut 0 bases from V and 3 bases from J, with 17 bases between. The CDR3 covers 18 residues. The CDR3 reads CASSIDPGRLADTGELFF. Here the CDR3 DNA reads TGTGCCAGTAGTATAGATCCGGGGAGGCTAGCTGACACCGGGGAGCTGTTTTTT.

This clonotype was recorded a few times. This chain joins TRBV6-6 and TRBJ1-2; 8 nucleotides agree with TRBD1. The junction had 1 base not matched to a gene; V was cut back by 6 bases and J by 1 base. This CDR3 spans 13 amino acids. The germline CDR1 and CDR2 sequences are MNHNY and SVGAGI (reference sequence). The CDR3 DNA is TGTGCCAGCAGCGACAGGGGTAACTATGGCTACACCTTC. Amino acid sequence: CASSDRGNYGYTF.

The V and J genes are TRBV7-9 and TRBJ1-1, with D possibly matching TRBD1 (5 bases). The CDR3 totals 12 residues. Trimming removed 2 bases from V and 7 bases from J, with 8 bases in between. Germline CDR1 and CDR2: SEHNR and FQNEAQ (reference sequence). CDR3 residues: CASSLRQFEAFF. CDR3 in DNA: TGTGCCAGCAGCTTACGACAGTTTGAAGCTTTCTTT.

This clonotype has just a few counts. The rearrangement links TRBV12-3 or TRBV12-4 to TRBJ1-1; TRBD1 is a possible D gene (6 bases). Trimming pared 5 bases from V and 4 bases from J, leaving 14 bases between. This CDR3 spans 14 amino acids. The DNA for the CDR3 is TGTGCCAGCAGTCCCTTGGGGGGGCGCACTGAAGCTTTCTTT. This gives the protein CASSPLGGRTEAFF.

The rearrangement links TRBV20-1 to TRBJ2-1; D is possibly TRBD1 (5 bases). The CDR3 length is 12 residues. The V and J ends lost 2 bases and 6 bases respectively, with 8 bases between them. Germline CDR1 and CDR2: DFQATT and SNEGSKA (reference sequence). CDR3 in amino acids: CSARSDINEQFF. CDR3 coding DNA: TGCAGTGCTAGATCGGACATCAATGAGCAGTTCTTC.

This clonotype occurred a few times. The J gene is TRBJ1-5, the V gene TRBV6-1; 8 bases match TRBD1. J lost 2 bases, V lost 5 bases, and 14 bases had no gene match. CDR1 and CDR2 from the germline V gene are MNHNS and SASEGT. The CDR3 is 18 amino acids. CDR3 protein: CASSPGTRGLRGNQPQHF. For the CDR3, the DNA is TGTGCCAGCAGTCCGGGCACCAGGGGGCTCAGGGGCAATCAGCCCCAGCATTTT.

This clonotype came up a few times. J is TRBJ1-3 and V is TRBV12-3 or TRBV12-4, with 8 bases matching TRBD1. The CDR3 consists of 15 residues. V was clipped by 6 bases and J by 4 bases; unmatched bases: 8. CDR3 nucleotide sequence: TGTGCCAGCAGGCCTCGGACAGGGAAAGGAAACACCATATATTTT. Protein: CASRPRTGKGNTIYF.

This clonotype has only a few counts. The chain has TRBV5-1 and TRBJ2-3; D may be TRBD1 (5 bases). Germline values: CDR1 SGHRS, CDR2 YFSETQ. V was clipped by 4 bases and J by 0 bases, with 24 bases between them. This CDR3 comprises 19 residues. This CDR3 is CASSLLEFAGLSSTDTQYF. The CDR3 coding sequence is TGCGCCAGCAGCCTACTTGAATTCGCAGGGCTTAGTAGCACAGATACGCAGTATTTT.

The V gene is TRBV5-5, the J gene TRBJ1-1; TRBD1 aligns across 7 bases. V shed 0 bases, J shed 7 bases, and the junction held 3 bases outside the gene matches. This CDR3 has 13 residues. Germline V gives CDR1 SGHKS, CDR2 YYEKEE (reference sequence). CDR3 in DNA: TGTGCCAGCAGCTTGGTGGGACAGAGTGAAGCTTTCTTT. Translated, it gives CASSLVGQSEAFF.

The V and J genes are TRBV29-1 and TRBJ2-3, with 7 bases lining up with TRBD2. The CDR3 is 17 residues long. CDR1 and CDR2 from the germline V gene are SQVTM and ANQGSEA. The ends lost 0 bases at V and 6 bases at J; junction bases unmatched: 15. For the CDR3, the DNA is TGCAGCGTTGAAGACCCCTACGCGGGAGTCGCACGTGATACGCAGTATTTT. Protein product: CSVEDPYAGVARDTQYF.

The genes are TRBV2 and TRBJ1-2, with a tentative D call TRBD1 (5 bases). Germline CDR1 reads SNHLY; CDR2 reads FYNNEI. V was pared by 4 bases and J by 5 bases, with 14 bases between. The CDR3 length is 14 residues. The CDR3 bases are TGTGCCAGCAGTGTAACAGGCCCCGTTTATGGCTACACCTTC. This encodes CASSVTGPVYGYTF.

This clonotype was counted between two and nine times. The V gene is TRBV7-3, the J gene TRBJ2-5; tentative D call: TRBD1 (5 bases). This CDR3 is 14 amino acids long. Per germline, CDR1 SGHTA and CDR2 FQGTGA. The ends were cut back, 5 bases at V and 3 bases at J, with 13 bases in the middle. The CDR3 here is CASSPSGREETQYF. Here the CDR3 DNA reads TGTGCCAGCAGCCCCTCGGGCAGGGAAGAGACCCAGTACTTC.

This chain links TRBV8-2 with TRBJ2-5; the D segment call TRBD2 is taken from the table without a DNA check. TRBV8-2 is a known pseudogene. This CDR3 has 13 amino acids. The CDR3 spells CASRTSGQETQYF. DNA of the CDR3: TGTGCCAGCAGAACTAGCGGACAAGAGACCCAGTACTTC.

Only a few counts were recorded for this clonotype. The chain carries TRBV12-3 or TRBV12-4 and TRBJ2-2, with no clear D. Trimming took 6 bases from V and 3 from J, leaving 14 bases between them. The CDR3 is made up of 15 amino acids. CDR3 nucleotide sequence: TGTGCCAGCAGATCAGCACGACGATACACCGGGGAGCTGTTTTTT. As protein: CASRSARRYTGELFF.

J is TRBJ1-2 and V is TRBV5-5, with a tentative D call TRBD1 (5 bases). Per the germline V gene, CDR1 is SGHKS and CDR2 is YYEKEE (reference sequence). V lost 4 bases and J lost 4, with 17 bases in between. This CDR3 comprises 15 residues. This CDR3 is CASSEDVGGTYGYTF. The CDR3 DNA reads as TGTGCCAGCAGCGAGGACGTCGGGGGGACCTATGGCTACACCTTC.

This clonotype appeared a few times. The J gene is TRBJ1-4, the V gene TRBV2; 7 positions agree with TRBD1. Germline V gene data show CDR1 as SNHLY and CDR2 as FYNNEI. Germline trimming cut 4 bases from V and 11 bases from J; bases unmatched to any gene: 4. The CDR3 extends over 12 amino acids. Written as DNA, the CDR3 is TGTGCCAGCAGTGGTGCAGGGGGGAAACTGTTTTTT. Amino acids: CASSGAGGKLFF. Full variable domain (remainder filled in from reference TRBV2 and TRBJ1-4): EPEVTQTPSHQVTQMGQEVILRCVPISNHLYFYWYRQILGQKVEFLVSFYNNEISEKSEIFDDQFSVERPDGSNFTLKIRSTKLEDSAMYFCASSGAGGKLFFGSGTQLSVL.

This clonotype was observed a few times. This chain joins TRBV5-1 and TRBJ2-7, with TRBD1 matching 10 bases. J was trimmed by 6 bases and V by 4 bases; bases with no gene match: 10. CDR3 size: 15 residues. Germline V CDR1 and CDR2: SGHRS, YFSETQ. This chain's CDR3 is CASSALTGTGAEQYF. The CDR3 coding sequence is TGCGCCAGCAGCGCCTTAACCGGGACAGGGGCCGAGCAGTACTTC.

This clonotype has just a few counts. V gene TRBV19 combines with J gene TRBJ2-1, with TRBD2 matching 9 bases. Germline CDR1 and CDR2: LNHDA and SQIVND (reference sequence). The V and J ends lost 1 base and 9 bases, in that order; junction bases with no gene match: 7. This CDR3 has 15 amino acids. In nucleotides, the CDR3 is TGTGCCAGTAGTATAGCGGGTAGCGGGAGAGGTGAGCAGTTCTTC. It translates to CASSIAGSGRGEQFF.